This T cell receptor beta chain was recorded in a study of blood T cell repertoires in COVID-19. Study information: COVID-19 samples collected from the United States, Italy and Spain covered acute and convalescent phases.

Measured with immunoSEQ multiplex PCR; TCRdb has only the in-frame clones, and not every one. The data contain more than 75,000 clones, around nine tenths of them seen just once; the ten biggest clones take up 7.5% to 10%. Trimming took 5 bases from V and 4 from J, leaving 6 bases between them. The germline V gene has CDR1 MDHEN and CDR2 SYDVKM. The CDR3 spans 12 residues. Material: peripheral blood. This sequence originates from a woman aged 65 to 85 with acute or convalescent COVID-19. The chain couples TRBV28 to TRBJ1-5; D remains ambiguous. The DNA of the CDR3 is TGTGCCAGCAGTCTCCTTAATCAGCCCCAGCATTTT. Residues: CASSLLNQPQHF.